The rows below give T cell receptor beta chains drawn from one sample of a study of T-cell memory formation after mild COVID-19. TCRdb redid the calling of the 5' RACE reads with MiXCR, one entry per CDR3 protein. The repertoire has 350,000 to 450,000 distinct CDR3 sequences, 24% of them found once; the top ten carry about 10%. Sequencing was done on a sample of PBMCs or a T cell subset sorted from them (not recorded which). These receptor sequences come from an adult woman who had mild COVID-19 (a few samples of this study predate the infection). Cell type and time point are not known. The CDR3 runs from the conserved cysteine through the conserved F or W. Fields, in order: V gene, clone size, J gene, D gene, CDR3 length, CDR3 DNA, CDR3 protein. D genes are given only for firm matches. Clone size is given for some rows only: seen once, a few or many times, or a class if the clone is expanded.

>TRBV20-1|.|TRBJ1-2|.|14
TGCAGTGCTTTTACCGGGACCTTTAACTATGGCTACACCTTC
CSAFTGTFNYGYTF
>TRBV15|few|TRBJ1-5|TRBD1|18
TGTGCCACCAGCAGAGGTCCGGGCAGGGGGCGATTTTATCAGCCCCAGCATTTT
CATSRGPGRGRFYQPQHF
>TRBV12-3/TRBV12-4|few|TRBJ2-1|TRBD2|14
TGTGCCAGCAGTTTGCTAGCGGGACCTAATGAGCAGTTCTTC
CASSLLAGPNEQFF
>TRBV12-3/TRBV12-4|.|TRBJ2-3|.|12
TGTGCCAGCAGGTCCCACGCAGATACGCAGTATTTT
CASRSHADTQYF
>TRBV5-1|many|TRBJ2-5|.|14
TGCGCCAGCAGCTTGGGACAGCCCCAAGAGACCCAGTACTTC
CASSLGQPQETQYF
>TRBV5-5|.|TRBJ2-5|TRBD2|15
TGTGCCAGCAGCTTGCCAGCGGGGGTGCAAGAGACCCAGTACTTC
CASSLPAGVQETQYF
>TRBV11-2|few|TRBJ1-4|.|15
TGTGCCAGCAGCTTATTTGGGCAGGGCAATGAAAAACTGTTTTTT
CASSLFGQGNEKLFF
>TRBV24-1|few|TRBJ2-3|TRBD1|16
TGTGCCACCAGTGACCCCTCAGGGGGCTTCACAGATACGCAGTATTTT
CATSDPSGGFTDTQYF
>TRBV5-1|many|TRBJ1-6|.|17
TGCGCCAGCAGCTTGGTGGTCGGGGCGGCGGGTAATTCACCCCTCCACTTT
CASSLVVGAAGNSPLHF
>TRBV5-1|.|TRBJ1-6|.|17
TGCGCCAGCAGCTTGAGGGCCAACCGCGCTGTGGGTTCACCCCTCCACTTT
CASSLRANRAVGSPLHF
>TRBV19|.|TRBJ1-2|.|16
TGTGCCAGTAGTGAAGGACCGGACGAAAGACCCTATGGCTACACCTTC
CASSEGPDERPYGYTF
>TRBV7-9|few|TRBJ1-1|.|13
TGTGCCAGCAGCTTTCGGGTTTTAGGTGAAGCTTTCTTT
CASSFRVLGEAFF
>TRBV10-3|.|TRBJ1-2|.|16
TGTGCCATCAGTGACCCGAGGGTAGGGGGGGTCTATGGCTACACCTTC
CAISDPRVGGVYGYTF
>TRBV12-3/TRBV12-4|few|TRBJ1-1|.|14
TGTGCCAGCAGTTTTAAGGGGTGGGATACTGAAGCTTTCTTT
CASSFKGWDTEAFF
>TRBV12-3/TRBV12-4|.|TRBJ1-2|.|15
TGTGCCAGCAGTTTAGTGGAGGGCCGTAACTATGGCTACACCTTC
CASSLVEGRNYGYTF
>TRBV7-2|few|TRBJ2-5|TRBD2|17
TGTGCCAGCAGCTTAGCGGGGGCTAGCGGGGGTATGGAGACCCAGTACTTC
CASSLAGASGGMETQYF
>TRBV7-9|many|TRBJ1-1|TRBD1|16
TGTGCCAGCAGTCAAGACAGGGGTTGGATGAACACTGAAGCTTTCTTT
CASSQDRGWMNTEAFF
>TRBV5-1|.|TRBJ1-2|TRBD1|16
TGCGCCAGCAGCTCAGAGCCGGGACAGCTTATCTATGGCTACACCTTC
CASSSEPGQLIYGYTF